One sample yielded the 15 T cell receptor beta chains listed below, sequenced in a study of T-cell reconstitution after alpha-beta-depleted transplantation in children. During its preparation, the TCRbeta library received unique molecular identifiers. Each CDR3 protein is one row after TCRdb ran MiXCR on the PCR reads. Of about 420,000 distinct CDR3 sequences listed, about a sixth were seen once; the top ten hold about 32%. The specimen was PBMCs, mostly from graft donor cells, collected 360 days after TCRalphabeta/CD19-depleted stem cell transplant. Every receptor here comes from a boy in the first two years of life who had a stem cell transplant for Wiskott-Aldrich syndrome, so the T cells may come from the graft donor.

This clonotype was detected a few times. This chain joins TRBV12-3 or TRBV12-4 and TRBJ2-3, with D uncertain. The V end lost 4 bases, the J end lost 2 bases, and 16 bases lay between the germline ends. The CDR3 has 16 residues. The chain's CDR3 is CASSSHTIGFTDTQYF. The CDR3 bases are TGTGCCAGCAGTTCCCACACAATAGGGTTCACAGATACGCAGTATTTT.

This chain links TRBV20-1 with TRBJ1-5, with D possibly TRBD1 on 5 matching bases. The CDR3 is 13 residues long. Germline V gene data show CDR1 as DFQATT and CDR2 as SNEGSKA (reference sequence). Trimming left V 3 bases short and J 3 bases short, with 9 bases between. DNA of the CDR3: TGCAGTGCTAGGTGGGACCCCAATCAGCCCCAGCATTTT. This codes for CSARWDPNQPQHF.

The V call is TRBV10-3, the J call TRBJ1-1; D may be TRBD1 (5 bases). Germline values: CDR1 ENHRY, CDR2 SYGVKD. The CDR3 extends over 17 amino acids. V lost 5 bases to trimming and J lost 7 bases, with 26 bases between them. The CDR3 bases are TGTGCCATCAGTCCAGTCGGCGGGGGGATCAGGTTACTTGAAGCTTTCTTT. Its protein is CAISPVGGGIRLLEAFF.

The chain couples TRBV4-2 to TRBJ2-1; D possibly uses TRBD1 or TRBD2 (5 bases each). Germline V gives CDR1 LGHNA, CDR2 YNFKEQ. The CDR3 length is 16 residues. Trimming left V 5 bases short and J 6 bases short, with 20 bases between. CDR3 sequence: CASSSVREGGGNEQFF. The CDR3 DNA is TGTGCCAGCAGCTCTGTCAGGGAAGGTGGGGGCAATGAGCAGTTCTTC.

The gene calls are TRBV11-2 and TRBJ2-7, with a weak D call TRBD2 (6 bases). Germline V gene sequence: CDR1 SGHAT, CDR2 FQNNGV. V was shortened by 3 bases and J by 3 bases, with 12 bases between the two germline ends. This CDR3 region has 14 residues. The CDR3 DNA reads as TGTGCCAGCAGCTTCGCGGGACTTTACTACGAGCAGTACTTC. This codes for CASSFAGLYYEQYF.

The chain links TRBV12-3 or TRBV12-4 to TRBJ2-2; D not resolved. V lost 6 bases to trimming and J lost 4 bases, with 9 bases between them. The CDR3 loop spans 13 amino acids. CDR3 bases: TGTGCCAGCAGCTGGCCCGTCACCGGGGAGCTGTTTTTT. This sequence encodes CASSWPVTGELFF.

This clonotype was counted a few times. V is TRBV7-2 and J is TRBJ2-7, with TRBD2 as a possible D gene (5 bases). Trimming removed 0 bases at V and 3 bases at J, with 15 bases between. Germline V CDR1 and CDR2: SGHTA, FQGNSA. This CDR3 comprises 16 residues. The CDR3 DNA reads as TGTGCCAGCAGCTTAGCAGGTGGGGTAGCGCTCTACGAGCAGTACTTC. As protein: CASSLAGGVALYEQYF.

This clonotype was seen only a few times. This rearrangement joins TRBV3-1 to TRBJ1-2; TRBD1 might be the D (6 bases). Germline lookup yields CDR1 LGHDT and CDR2 YNNKEL (reference sequence). Trimming removed 4 bases at V and 0 bases at J, with 12 bases between. The CDR3 is 15 residues long. The CDR3 loop reads CASSPKNRANYGYTF. In DNA form, the CDR3 reads TGTGCCAGCAGCCCCAAGAACAGGGCTAACTATGGCTACACCTTC. Full variable domain (missing parts from reference TRBV3-1 and TRBJ1-2): DTAVSQTPKYLVTQMGNDKSIKCEQNLGHDTMYWYKQDSKKFLKIMFSYNNKELIINETVPNRFSPKSPDKAHLNLHINSLELGDSAVYFCASSPKNRANYGYTFGSGTRLTVV.

The sample holds a few counts of this clonotype. V is TRBV10-3 and J is TRBJ1-2, with 7 bases identical to TRBD1. This CDR3 is built from 13 residues. Germline V gene lookup returns CDR1 ENHRY and CDR2 SYGVKD. V was pared by 2 bases and J by 4 bases, with 1 base of the junction left unmatched. This CDR3 reads CAISEGQAYGYTF. In nucleotides, the CDR3 is TGTGCCATCAGTGAGGGACAGGCCTATGGCTACACCTTC.

This clonotype was detected a few times. The genes are TRBV6-5 and TRBJ1-1; D perhaps matches TRBD1 (6 bases). Looked up from germline, CDR1 is MNHEY and CDR2 is SVGAGI. Trimming removed 4 bases at V and 2 bases at J, with 14 bases between. CDR3 size: 15 residues. The CDR3, as DNA: TGTGCCAGCAGTTTTCGGACAGTCTCAAACACTGAAGCTTTCTTT. Amino acids: CASSFRTVSNTEAFF.

This clonotype came up a few times. The rearrangement uses TRBV15 and TRBJ2-2; tentative D call: TRBD1 (5 bases). Deletions cut 5 bases from V and 3 bases from J, with 13 bases between. The CDR3 runs 15 residues. Per germline, CDR1 LNHNV and CDR2 YYDKDF (reference sequence). The CDR3 sequence: CATSGVRVDTGELFF. CDR3 in DNA: TGTGCCACCAGCGGGGTCAGGGTGGACACCGGGGAGCTGTTTTTT.

This clonotype was detected a few times. This rearrangement joins TRBV15 to TRBJ2-1; TRBD1 agrees at 10 bases. CDR1 and CDR2 from the germline V gene are LNHNV and YYDKDF (reference sequence). J gave up 4 bases and V 5 bases, and 11 bases lay outside the gene matches. The CDR3 is 17 amino acids. As DNA, the CDR3 is TGTGCCACCAGCCCAAAGAACCGGGACAGGGGATACAATGAGCAGTTCTTC. Its translation: CATSPKNRDRGYNEQFF.

On this clonotype: A read error may account for a junction end that differs from germline. This chain connects TRBV5-5 to TRBJ2-1; 10 bases agree with TRBD2. Germline V gene data show CDR1 as SGHKS and CDR2 as YYEKEE (reference sequence). The CDR3 is 18 residues long. The CDR3 DNA reads as TGTGCCATCAGCTCCGGGTCTAGCGGGAGTAATCTTTACAATGAGCAGTTCTTC. Amino acids: CAISSGSSGSNLYNEQFF.

This clonotype was counted only a few times. The rearrangement uses TRBV27 and TRBJ2-3; 11 bases align to TRBD1. The V segment lost 2 bases and the J segment 5 bases; nucleotides outside the gene matches: 3. The CDR3 consists of 15 residues. Germline assignment: CDR1 MNHEY and CDR2 SMNVEV (reference sequence). The CDR3 here is CASSLLGQGGDTQYF. CDR3 bases: TGTGCCAGCAGTTTACTGGGACAGGGGGGAGATACGCAGTATTTT.

This clonotype has only a few counts. This chain joins TRBV12-3 or TRBV12-4 and TRBJ2-5; 7 nucleotides align to TRBD1. The trim removed 5 bases at V and 3 bases at J, leaving 9 bases unmatched. The length of the CDR3 is 15 residues. The CDR3 spells CASSPPQGVEETQYF. The CDR3 DNA follows: TGTGCCAGCAGTCCTCCTCAGGGGGTTGAAGAGACCCAGTACTTC.